Each of the 29 T cell receptor beta chains below was sequenced from the same sample in a study of technical replicates of blood from several donors. The repertoire was sequenced with immunoSEQ multiplex PCR; TCRdb's copy has only in-frame clones and lacks some. The table lists approximately 82,000 clones, about 93% of them singletons. Sequenced input: T cells isolated from PBMCs. The receptors originated from a human donor in good health.

The rearrangement links TRBV7-9 to TRBJ1-2, with TRBD1 matching over 7 bases. J was trimmed by 9 bases and V by 0 bases; bases with no gene match: 4. The CDR3 has 13 residues. Germline V gene lookup returns CDR1 SEHNR and CDR2 FQNEAQ (reference sequence). In DNA form, the CDR3 reads TGTGCCAGCAGCTTAGCGATACAGGGGAGCTACACCTTC. It translates to CASSLAIQGSYTF.

The gene calls are TRBV7-6 and TRBJ2-7, with 7 bases lining up with TRBD1. V was clipped by 5 bases and J by 3 bases; unmatched bases: 10. The CDR3 totals 15 residues. Germline CDR1 is SGHVS and CDR2 is FNYEAQ. DNA of the CDR3: TGTGCCAGCAGCACCCGGGACAGTTCCATCTACGAGCAGTACTTC. Protein: CASSTRDSSIYEQYF. Variable domain in full (rest from reference TRBV7-6 and TRBJ2-7): GAGVSQSPRYKVTKRGQDVALRCDPISGHVSLYWYRQALGQGPEFLTYFNYEAQQDKSGLPNDRFSAERPEGSISTLTIQRTEQRDSAMYRCASSTRDSSIYEQYFGPGTRLTVT.

This rearrangement joins TRBV28 to TRBJ2-7; 11 positions agree with TRBD2. There are 13 residues in the CDR3. Germline V lookup: CDR1 MDHEN, CDR2 SYDVKM. V lost 6 bases and J lost 10; bases outside the gene matches: 8. The DNA of the CDR3 is TGTGCCAGCAGACCTAAGACTAGCGGGGATCAGTACTTC. Amino acid sequence: CASRPKTSGDQYF.

This chain connects TRBV7-9 to TRBJ1-5; D is unresolved. This CDR3 spans 18 amino acids. Germline V gene lookup returns CDR1 SEHNR and CDR2 FQNEAQ (reference sequence). V gave up 5 bases and J gave up 0 bases, with 20 bases separating them. In DNA form, the CDR3 reads TGTGCCAGCAGCCACTCGGGCAGCGGGAACCCTAGCAATCAGCCCCAGCATTTT. This translates into CASSHSGSGNPSNQPQHF. The full variable domain, in which reference TRBV7-9 and TRBJ1-5 provide the parts outside the CDR3, is DTGVSQNPRHKITKRGQNVTFRCDPISEHNRLYWYRQTLGQGPEFLTYFQNEAQLEKSRLLSDRFSAERPKGSFSTLEIQRTEQGDSAMYLCASSHSGSGNPSNQPQHFGDGTRLSIL.

This clone was seen a handful of times. The chain uses TRBV19 and TRBJ1-1, with TRBD1 matching 9 bases. Germline V gene sequence: CDR1 LNHDA, CDR2 SQIVND (reference sequence). V shed 9 bases, J shed 1 base, and the junction held 9 bases outside the gene matches. The CDR3 is made up of 15 amino acids. CDR3 nucleotides: TGTGCCAGCCAGACTACAGGGGGCCGGAACACTGAAGCTTTCTTT. Amino acids: CASQTTGGRNTEAFF.

The chain links TRBV5-1 to TRBJ1-6; TRBD1 aligns across 8 bases. With V trimmed by 0 bases and J by 0 bases, 11 bases remained unmatched. Germline V CDR1 and CDR2: SGHRS, YFSETQ. The CDR3 loop spans 20 amino acids. Here the CDR3 reads CASSLDPDRVTSSYNSPLHF. The CDR3 DNA reads as TGCGCCAGCAGCTTGGATCCGGACAGGGTAACAAGCTCCTATAATTCACCCCTCCACTTT.

The chain is built from TRBV6-6 and TRBJ2-5; the match to TRBD2 covers 7 bases. V lost 1 base, J lost 4 bases, and 6 bases stayed unmatched. The germline V gene has CDR1 MNHNY and CDR2 SVGAGI (reference sequence). This CDR3 contains 15 residues. CDR3 region: CASSYFAGVGETQYF. The CDR3 nucleotides read TGTGCCAGCAGTTACTTTGCGGGAGTAGGAGAGACCCAGTACTTC.

CDR3 sequence (DNA): TGTGCCAGTAGTCCCCGGGGGGCAGGTGAGCAGTTCTTC. Protein sequence: CASSPRGAGEQFF. The chain links TRBV19 to TRBJ2-1; tentatively, D is TRBD2 (7 bases). Germline CDR1 and CDR2: LNHDA and SQIVND (reference sequence). This CDR3 has 13 residues. Trimming removed 5 bases at V and 9 bases at J, with 14 bases between.

The V call is TRBV29-1, the J call TRBJ1-1, with D perhaps TRBD1 (5 bases). V lost 7 bases, J lost 0 bases, and 15 bases lay in between. From germline, CDR1 is SQVTM and CDR2 ANQGSEA. The CDR3 is made up of 14 amino acids. The CDR3 DNA is TGCAGCGCTCATGACAGCCGGATGAACACTGAAGCTTTCTTT. Translating gives CSAHDSRMNTEAFF.

This clone was seen more than once but under ten times. This chain links TRBV20-1 with TRBJ1-4; D gene uncertain. V was clipped by 6 bases and J by 7 bases, with 9 bases between them. Germline CDR1 and CDR2: DFQATT and SNEGSKA (reference sequence). CDR3 size: 11 residues. The CDR3 protein is CSAKLGEKLFF. CDR3 DNA sequence: TGCAGTGCGAAGCTCGGTGAAAAACTGTTTTTT.

The table lists this clone with a few counts. The V call is TRBV19, the J call TRBJ1-1; 8 nucleotides align to TRBD1. The CDR3 extends over 13 amino acids. CDR1 is LNHDA, CDR2 SQIVND, per germline (reference sequence). J was trimmed by 2 bases and V by 11 bases; bases with no gene match: 7. This CDR3 is CAAKGQGNTEAFF. The CDR3 DNA reads as TGTGCCGCAAAAGGACAGGGCAACACTGAAGCTTTCTTT.

This chain joins TRBV7-7 and TRBJ2-3; 7 bases line up with TRBD2. Germline V gene sequence: CDR1 SSHAT, CDR2 FNYEAQ (reference sequence). The CDR3 is 15 residues long. J was trimmed by 0 bases and V by 5 bases; bases with no gene match: 5. In DNA, the CDR3 is TGTGCCAGCAGCCCCGCGGGACTAAGCACAGATACGCAGTATTTT. Protein: CASSPAGLSTDTQYF.

The rearrangement uses TRBV19 and TRBJ1-2; a weak D match, TRBD1 (5 bases). The CDR3 has 13 residues. Between the trimmed V and J ends, which lost 4 bases and 2 bases, there was a span of 8 bases. From germline, CDR1 is LNHDA and CDR2 SQIVND (reference sequence). Here the CDR3 DNA reads TGTGCCAGTAGTAGCGGGGCGAACTATGGCTACACCTTC. Translating it yields CASSSGANYGYTF.

The CDR3 reads CASSPDRGRYGYTF. CDR3 coding DNA: TGTGCCAGCAGCCCCGACAGGGGCCGCTATGGCTACACCTTC. The J gene is TRBJ1-2, the V gene TRBV6-1; 8 positions match TRBD1. Trimming removed 6 bases from V and 4 bases from J; junction bases left unmatched: 7. The CDR3 sequence is 14 residues long. Germline V lookup: CDR1 MNHNS, CDR2 SASEGT.

The chain is built from TRBV5-6 and TRBJ2-7, with TRBD1 matching over 7 bases. Germline values: CDR1 SGHDT, CDR2 YYEEEE. CDR3 length equals 16 residues. Trimming cost V 2 bases and J 6 bases; bases outside gene matches: 14. CDR3 loop: CASSFTPGQKKIEQYF. CDR3 coding DNA: TGTGCCAGCAGCTTCACTCCGGGACAGAAGAAGATCGAGCAGTACTTC.

This chain links TRBV6-6 with TRBJ1-2; 8 positions match TRBD1. There are 12 residues in the CDR3. The germline V gene has CDR1 MNHNY and CDR2 SVGAGI (reference sequence). Germline trimming cut 6 bases from V and 8 bases from J; bases unmatched to any gene: 5. The CDR3 protein is CASRTGEGGYTF. The CDR3 DNA sequence: TGTGCCAGCAGGACAGGGGAAGGCGGCTACACCTTC.

The chain employs TRBV7-9 and TRBJ1-4; D gene uncertain. CDR1 and CDR2 from the germline V gene are SEHNR and FQNEAQ (reference sequence). This CDR3 region has 15 residues. V was cut by 4 bases and J by 8 bases, with 17 bases left in between. Written as DNA, the CDR3 is TGTGCCAGCAGCTCGTTCATTGACTTAGAAGAAAAACTGTTTTTT. It yields the protein CASSSFIDLEEKLFF. Filled out from reference TRBV7-9 and TRBJ1-4, the complete variable domain reads DTGVSQNPRHKITKRGQNVTFRCDPISEHNRLYWYRQTLGQGPEFLTYFQNEAQLEKSRLLSDRFSAERPKGSFSTLEIQRTEQGDSAMYLCASSSFIDLEEKLFFGSGTQLSVL.

The chain joins TRBV27 to TRBJ2-1, with 12 bases lining up with TRBD2. With 6 bases clipped from V and 6 bases from J, the junction kept 0 bases outside the gene matches. Germline V lookup: CDR1 MNHEY, CDR2 SMNVEV (reference sequence). The CDR3 has 13 amino acids. The CDR3 DNA is TGTGCCAGCAGACTAGCGGGAGGCAATGAGCAGTTCTTC. This encodes CASRLAGGNEQFF.

The chain combines TRBV4-2 with TRBJ1-5; maybe TRBD1 (6 bases). This CDR3 is built from 14 residues. CDR1 LGHNA and CDR2 YNFKEQ come from the germline V gene. Trimming left V 4 bases short and J 6 bases short, with 13 bases between. CDR3 in DNA: TGTGCCAGCAGCCGTGGGGGGGGCGGTCAGCCCCAGCATTTT. Its translation: CASSRGGGGQPQHF.

This rearrangement joins TRBV18 to TRBJ1-5; TRBD1 matches 9 bases. The germline V gene has CDR1 KGHSH and CDR2 LQKENI. V shed 3 bases, J shed 3 bases, and the junction held 6 bases outside the gene matches. The CDR3 contains 16 residues. In DNA form, the CDR3 reads TGTGCCAGCTCACCCTTTGGACAGGGGAACAATCAGCCCCAGCATTTT. This sequence encodes CASSPFGQGNNQPQHF.

The chain has TRBV7-9 and TRBJ2-7, with 9 nucleotides matching TRBD1. Per the germline V gene, CDR1 is SEHNR and CDR2 is FQNEAQ (reference sequence). The CDR3 runs to 13 residues. J lost 5 bases, V lost 5 bases, and 4 bases had no gene match. CDR3 sequence reads: CASSLQGAHEQYF. CDR3 nucleotide sequence: TGTGCCAGCAGCCTACAGGGGGCCCACGAGCAGTACTTC. Supplemented by reference TRBV7-9 and TRBJ2-7, the full variable domain reads DTGVSQNPRHKITKRGQNVTFRCDPISEHNRLYWYRQTLGQGPEFLTYFQNEAQLEKSRLLSDRFSAERPKGSFSTLEIQRTEQGDSAMYLCASSLQGAHEQYFGPGTRLTVT.

The V gene is TRBV30, the J gene TRBJ2-5; 7 bases fit TRBD1. Germline trimming cut 7 bases from V and 5 bases from J; bases unmatched to any gene: 7. CDR3 length equals 12 residues. The germline gives CDR1 GTSNPN, CDR2 SVGIG (reference sequence). In nucleotides, the CDR3 is TGTGCCTCGACAGGGCTAAAGGAGACCCAGTACTTC. It yields the protein CASTGLKETQYF.

The gene calls are TRBV5-6 and TRBJ1-1; weak D call: TRBD1 (5 bases). CDR3 size: 12 residues. Germline V gives CDR1 SGHDT, CDR2 YYEEEE. The ends were cut back, 4 bases at V and 7 bases at J, with 11 bases in the middle. CDR3 DNA: TGTGCCAGCAGCAGAGACAGCATTGAAGCTTTCTTT. It translates to CASSRDSIEAFF.

This rearrangement joins TRBV19 to TRBJ1-4; 8 nucleotides agree with TRBD1. Trimming cost V 5 bases and J 7 bases; bases outside gene matches: 9. The CDR3 sequence is 15 residues long. In germline, CDR1 is LNHDA, CDR2 SQIVND (reference sequence). CDR3 sequence: CASSDSTGEGEKLFF. CDR3 in DNA: TGTGCCAGTAGTGACTCGACAGGGGAGGGTGAAAAACTGTTTTTT.

The chain couples TRBV10-3 to TRBJ2-7; 8 bases match TRBD2. Trimming removed 0 bases from V and 3 bases from J; junction bases left unmatched: 16. The CDR3 contains 19 residues. CDR1 is ENHRY, CDR2 SYGVKD, per germline. CDR3 sequence reads: CAISESPGKVAGGNYEQYF. The CDR3 DNA follows: TGTGCCATCAGTGAGTCTCCGGGAAAGGTTGCGGGAGGAAACTACGAGCAGTACTTC.

V gene TRBV5-1 combines with J gene TRBJ2-7, with TRBD1 identical over 9 bases. The V gene end was trimmed by 0 bases and the J gene end by 7 bases; junction bases not matched to a gene: 8. CDR1 SGHRS and CDR2 YFSETQ come from the germline V gene. This CDR3 region has 15 residues. CDR3 DNA: TGCGCCAGCAGCTTGGGGACAGGGGATAGAGAGGAGCAGTACTTC. It translates to CASSLGTGDREEQYF.

The J gene is TRBJ2-1, the V gene TRBV6-5, with TRBD1 matching over 10 bases. The trim removed 6 bases at V and 12 bases at J, leaving 5 bases unmatched. This CDR3 is built from 12 residues. The V gene's germline CDR1 is MNHEY and CDR2 SVGAGI. CDR3 sequence: CASSAGDRGQFF. In DNA form, the CDR3 reads TGTGCCAGCAGCGCGGGGGACAGGGGGCAGTTCTTC.

The chain recombines TRBV13 with TRBJ2-1; TRBD1 matches 7 bases. From germline, CDR1 is PRHDT and CDR2 FYEKMQ (reference sequence). The V gene end was trimmed by 5 bases and the J gene end by 5 bases; junction bases not matched to a gene: 9. The CDR3 runs 15 residues. Written as DNA, the CDR3 is TGTGCCAGCAGCAGCCTCGGACAGGAAGACAATGAGCAGTTCTTC. It encodes CASSSLGQEDNEQFF.

The gene calls are TRBV25-1 and TRBJ1-2, with D possibly matching TRBD1 (5 bases). V shed 4 bases and J shed 4 bases, with 10 bases lying between them. This CDR3 has 13 residues. Germline CDR1 MGHDK, CDR2 SYGVNS. Here the CDR3 reads CASSGEGVYGYTF. For the CDR3, the DNA is TGTGCCAGCAGTGGGGAAGGGGTCTATGGCTACACCTTC.